Listed here are 7 T cell receptor beta chains from one sample, sequenced in a study of blood T cell repertoires in COVID-19. The method was immunoSEQ multiplex PCR; TCRdb's version includes in-frame clones alone and lacks a portion of them. The profile shows 200,000 to 250,000 clones, around nine tenths of them singletons. Source material: peripheral blood. The receptors stem from a woman in her 70s with active or convalescent COVID-19.

This rearrangement joins TRBV10-2 to TRBJ1-5, with TRBD1 matching over 8 bases. The CDR3 runs 15 residues. After removal of 1 base from V and 6 bases from J, the junction contained 5 bases not matched to a gene. CDR1 is WSHSY and CDR2 is SAAADI in the germline V gene. The CDR3 DNA reads TGCGCCAGCAGTGAGTGGCAGGGGGCCTCTCAGCCCCAGCATTTT. Its protein is CASSEWQGASQPQHF.

The CDR3 region has the DNA TGTGCCAGCAGCTTACTAGCGGGGAACTACAATGAGCAGTTCTTC. This codes for CASSLLAGNYNEQFF. The gene calls are TRBV11-3 and TRBJ2-1; TRBD2 aligns across 9 bases. CDR3 length: 15 residues. Trimming cost V 2 bases and J 3 bases; bases outside gene matches: 2. Germline loops: CDR1 SGHNT, CDR2 YENEEA.

V gene TRBV6-5 combines with J gene TRBJ1-2; 9 nucleotides agree with TRBD1. This CDR3 has 14 amino acids. V was clipped by 2 bases and J by 7 bases; unmatched bases: 5. Per the germline V gene, CDR1 is MNHEY and CDR2 is SVGAGI. The DNA for the CDR3 is TGTGCCAGCAGTTACGAACAGGGGGCGCGTGGCTACACCTTC. Translation: CASSYEQGARGYTF.

V and J are TRBV6-5 and TRBJ1-6, with 8 nucleotides matching TRBD1. This CDR3 has 16 residues. V shed 2 bases, J shed 6 bases, and the junction held 6 bases outside the gene matches. The germline gives CDR1 MNHEY, CDR2 SVGAGI. Here the CDR3 reads CASSYTRGLGNSPLHF. The CDR3 coding sequence is TGTGCCAGCAGTTACACCAGGGGGCTAGGTAATTCACCCCTCCACTTT.

This clone occurred once. The chain links TRBV5-1 to TRBJ2-1; TRBD2 matches at 11 bases. V lost 0 bases, J lost 2 bases, and 13 bases stayed unmatched. Germline lookup yields CDR1 SGHRS and CDR2 YFSETQ. CDR3 size: 20 residues. CDR3 DNA: TGCGCCAGCAGCTTGGTTCGAGGGCTAGCGGGGGGCCACCCCTACAATGAGCAGTTCTTC. Amino acid sequence: CASSLVRGLAGGHPYNEQFF.

V gene TRBV5-1 combines with J gene TRBJ2-5; possible D gene TRBD2, 6 bases. The germline V gene has CDR1 SGHRS and CDR2 YFSETQ. Deletions cut 8 bases from V and 2 bases from J, with 16 bases between. This CDR3 contains 14 residues. The CDR3 coding sequence is TGCGCCAGTGACCGGGGGAGCGGGCAAGAGACCCAGTACTTC. This codes for CASDRGSGQETQYF.

The chain recombines TRBV7-9 with TRBJ2-4, with 8 positions matching TRBD1. This CDR3 comprises 17 residues. V shed 3 bases, J shed 1 base, and the junction held 8 bases outside the gene matches. The germline V gene encodes CDR1 SEHNR and CDR2 FQNEAQ (reference sequence). The CDR3 nucleotides read TGTGCCAGCAGCTTCTCATGGACAGGGCGCGCCAAAAACATTCAGTACTTC. As protein: CASSFSWTGRAKNIQYF. The whole variable domain, remainder taken from reference TRBV7-9 and TRBJ2-4, is DTGVSQNPRHKITKRGQNVTFRCDPISEHNRLYWYRQTLGQGPEFLTYFQNEAQLEKSRLLSDRFSAERPKGSFSTLEIQRTEQGDSAMYLCASSFSWTGRAKNIQYFGAGTRLSVL.